This T cell receptor (beta chain) was recorded in a study of cytomegalovirus exposure and HLA in healthy donors. Whole-study findings and limits: Productive rates of about 87% or about 30% were seen for most TCR beta V segments in an earlier analysis.

V shed 6 bases and J shed 0 bases, with 11 bases lying between them. The CDR3 is 15 residues long. CDR1 is MNHNY and CDR2 is SVGAGI in the germline V gene (reference sequence). A note on this clone: Its antigen is not known.

The PCR ran on 60 Vbeta and 13 Jbeta primers. Profiled with immunoSEQ multiplex PCR; TCRdb holds only in-frame clones, not every one. The sample consists of more than 150,000 clones, 80% of them appearing once. The chain recombines TRBV6-6 with TRBJ2-2; no firm D call. This receptor was obtained from a man between 35 and 55 years old in good health and CMV-seropositive. The specimen sequenced was PBMCs. The CDR3 loop reads CASRLDAANTGELFF. The CDR3 DNA reads as TGTGCCAGCAGGCTCGACGCGGCGAACACCGGGGAGCTGTTTTTT.